Shown below are 6 T cell receptor beta chains from a single sample sequenced in a study of regulatory T cells in long-lasting Graves disease. The time point is: persistent/refractory GD, antithyroid drugs over 5 years with positive TRAb. PBMC RNA was the source of the TCR library. Arm-PCR with iRepertoire HTBI primers amplified the CDR3 regions for these TCR beta libraries. Using its own MiXCR run on the multiplex PCR reads, TCRdb lists one record per CDR3 protein. The sample has about 430,000 distinct CDR3 sequences, around 20% seen once. This specimen consisted of peripheral blood mononuclear cells (PBMCs), obtained when the disease was refractory, from a patient treated with antithyroid drugs. Receptors were obtained from a female donor with Graves disease.

On this clonotype: The conserved final phenylalanine or tryptophan is absent from the CDR3, which likely points to a read error. This rearrangement joins TRBV2 to TRBJ1-5, with D perhaps matching TRBD1 (6 bases). Looked up from germline, CDR1 is SNHLY and CDR2 is FYNNEI. The CDR3 contains 15 residues. This CDR3 reads CASNQQGGSAQPQHL. The CDR3 nucleotides are TGTGCTAGCAACCAACAAGGGGGGTCCGCTCAGCCCCAGCATCTT.

A note on this clonotype: This may come from a read error, since a much larger clone is one base off. The chain has TRBV2 and TRBJ1-4; 9 positions match TRBD1. V lost 6 bases to trimming and J lost 7 bases; unmatched junction nucleotides: 12. This CDR3 region has 16 residues. Looked up from germline, CDR1 is SNHLY and CDR2 is FYNNEI. The CDR3 sequence: CASSRAPGQGSEKLFF. The CDR3 DNA follows: TGTGCCAGCAGCCGAGCGCCGGGACAGGGAAGTGAAAAACTGTTTTTT.

This clonotype was observed many times. This chain uses TRBV11-2 with TRBJ2-5, with 9 nucleotides matching TRBD1. Trimming took 4 bases from V and 5 from J; bases not matched to a gene: 5. CDR3 size: 14 residues. CDR1 and CDR2 (germline): SGHAT, FQNNGV. The DNA of the CDR3 is TGTGCCAGCAGCTCGGGACAGGGACCCGAGACCCAGTACTTC. Protein sequence: CASSSGQGPETQYF.

This clonotype occurred a few times. This chain joins TRBV7-2 and TRBJ1-2; D is ambiguous. The CDR3 loop spans 17 amino acids. Germline V lookup: CDR1 SGHTA, CDR2 FQGNSA. With 0 bases removed from V and 3 bases from J, the gap between germline ends came to 17 bases. The CDR3 DNA reads as TGTGCCAGCAGCTTAGCGGTTGGGATCTTAACCGACTATGGCTACACCTTC. Protein sequence: CASSLAVGILTDYGYTF.

This clonotype was counted ten times or more. The V gene is TRBV28, the J gene TRBJ2-7, with TRBD1 as a possible D gene (6 bases). Germline V gene data show CDR1 as MDHEN and CDR2 as SYDVKM. Deletions cut 5 bases from V and 4 bases from J, with 18 bases between. The length of the CDR3 is 15 residues. The CDR3 sequence is CASSAVGQGKYEQYF. Written as DNA, the CDR3 is TGTGCCAGCAGTGCTGTGGGGCAGGGGAAATACGAGCAGTACTTC.

This chain links TRBV19 with TRBJ2-2; TRBD1 matches at 7 bases. J gave up 5 bases and V 4 bases, and 13 bases lay outside the gene matches. Germline V gene lookup returns CDR1 LNHDA and CDR2 SQIVND (reference sequence). This CDR3 is built from 17 residues. The CDR3 DNA follows: TGTGCCAGTAGTAATCCGGGACAGTGGGTCTCGACCGGGGAGCTGTTTTTT. Protein: CASSNPGQWVSTGELFF.